A selection of T cell receptor beta chains follows, all from one sample in a study of radiotherapy plus CTLA-4 blockade in lung cancer. Sequencing was performed with immunoSEQ multiplex PCR; in TCRdb, only in-frame clones are kept and a portion is missing. Here the sample spans about 87,000 clones, about 88% being singletons. The material was peripheral blood, obtained from a patient treated with radiotherapy plus ipilimumab. The receptors stem from a human donor with non-small cell lung cancer that progressed on radiotherapy plus ipilimumab. Both conserved end residues are part of each CDR3. D genes are given only for firm matches. A clone size is listed for some rows: how often the clone was seen (once, few, many), or a class if it is expanded.

>-|-|TRBV5-4|TRBJ2-1
TGTGCCAGCAGCTTCACAGGGTACAATGAGCAGTTCTTC
CASSFTGYNEQFF
>-|-|TRBV7-8|TRBJ1-5
TGTGCCAGCAGCCCACCGTTGGGTCAGCCCCAGCATTTT
CASSPPLGQPQHF
>TRBD2|-|TRBV7-6|TRBJ2-2
TGTGCCAGCAGCCTCCCCGGGACTAGCGGGAGTAGAGGGGAGGACACCGGGGAGCTGTTTTTT
CASSLPGTSGSRGEDTGELFF
>TRBD1|-|TRBV7-9|TRBJ1-2
TGTGCCAGCGCGACAGGGGGCGGAGGCTATGGCTACACCTTC
CASATGGGGYGYTF
>TRBD1|-|TRBV11-3|TRBJ1-2
TGTGCCAGCAGCTTGGGACAGGGGGCTTTTGGCTACACCTTC
CASSLGQGAFGYTF
>TRBD2|-|TRBV30|TRBJ2-7
TGTGCCTGCCACCGACCGGGGGGGCTCCACGAGCAGTACTTC
CACHRPGGLHEQYF
>-|medium-sized|TRBV21-1|TRBJ1-2
TGTGCCAGCAGCGACAGACCATCTTTTAACTATGGCTACACCTTC
CASSDRPSFNYGYTF
>-|-|TRBV29-1|TRBJ1-4
TGCAGCGTGCGGAGCCCGGAAAAACTGTTTTTT
CSVRSPEKLFF
>TRBD2|-|TRBV7-8|TRBJ2-7
TGTGCCAGCAGCCGGGGACTAGCGGCCCACGAGCAGTACTTC
CASSRGLAAHEQYF
>TRBD1|-|TRBV6-5|TRBJ1-4
TGTGCCAGCAGGCCGGACAGGGGGGGTAATGAAAAACTGTTTTTT
CASRPDRGGNEKLFF
>-|-|TRBV10-3|TRBJ2-7
TGTGCCATCAGTGAGTCGGCAGGGAGTCTTCTCGAGCAGTACTTC
CAISESAGSLLEQYF
>-|-|TRBV18|TRBJ1-5
TGTGCCAGCTCAGGGGGGGGCAATCAGCCCCAGCATTTT
CASSGGGNQPQHF
>-|-|TRBV9|TRBJ2-3
TGTGCCAGCAGCGGAACAGCGGGAGATACGCAGTATTTT
CASSGTAGDTQYF
>TRBD1|few|TRBV9|TRBJ1-3
TGTGCCAGCAGTCGGACAGGGGAGTTGGGAAACACCATATATTTT
CASSRTGELGNTIYF
>TRBD1|-|TRBV7-8|TRBJ1-1
TGTGCCAGCAGCTCACAACCCGGGACAGGGGTGACTGAAGCTTTCTTT
CASSSQPGTGVTEAFF
>TRBD1|-|TRBV4-2|TRBJ1-6
TGTGCCAGCAGCCAAGACAAGGGGGCGCGTTCACCCCTCCACTTT
CASSQDKGARSPLHF
>TRBD1|-|TRBV30|TRBJ1-4
TGTGCCTGGGCCGCAGGCAGGGGGTTTAATGAAAAACTGTTTTTT
CAWAAGRGFNEKLFF
>-|-|TRBV5-4|TRBJ2-2
TGTGCCAGCAGCTTTGCAGGGGCCACCGGGGAGCTGTTTTTT
CASSFAGATGELFF
>-|-|TRBV19|TRBJ2-7
TGTGCCAGTAGTATACACTCGAGGACTTTTAACGAGCAGTACTTC
CASSIHSRTFNEQYF
>TRBD1|-|TRBV5-4|TRBJ1-2
TGTGCCAGCAGCTTACGACAGGGCGGCGGCTACACCTTC
CASSLRQGGGYTF
>TRBD1|-|TRBV14|TRBJ2-3
TGTGCCAGCAGCCAAGCCCAGACAGGGACGCAGTATTTT
CASSQAQTGTQYF
>-|-|TRBV30|TRBJ1-2
TGTGCCTGGAGTGGACAGTCGAGCTACTATGGCTACACCTTC
CAWSGQSSYYGYTF
>TRBD1|-|TRBV29-1|TRBJ2-1
TGCAGCGTAATAACCGGGACAGCGTACAATGAGCAGTTCTTC
CSVITGTAYNEQFF
>-|few|TRBV30|TRBJ1-5
TGTGCCTGGAGTCAGGACCAAGGAGGTCAGCCCCAGCATTTT
CAWSQDQGGQPQHF
>-|-|TRBV10-1|TRBJ1-6
TGCGCCAGCACGAATGGAGGGGTGAAGTCCTATAATTCACCCCTCCACTTT
CASTNGGVKSYNSPLHF
>-|-|TRBV9|TRBJ1-5
TGTGCCAGCAGCGTAGGCGGTAGTAGCAATCAGCCCCAGCATTTT
CASSVGGSSNQPQHF
>-|-|TRBV7-6|TRBJ2-3
TGTGCCAGCAGCTTAGAGGGGGACGGTGCGGGACCAGATACGCAGTATTTT
CASSLEGDGAGPDTQYF
>TRBD2|-|TRBV19|TRBJ2-1
TGTGCCAGTAGCAAGCGGGGGGCTAACAATGAGCAGTTCTTC
CASSKRGANNEQFF
>TRBD1|-|TRBV2|TRBJ1-1
TGTGCCAGCATCCTCCCCCGGGACAGGGGACGCGGCGGCACTGAAGCTTTCTTT
CASILPRDRGRGGTEAFF
>-|-|TRBV7-2|TRBJ1-1
TGTGCCAGCAGCCCCTCGTGGGCGGACACTGAAGCTTTCTTT
CASSPSWADTEAFF
>-|-|TRBV5-8|TRBJ2-3
TGTGCCAGCAGCTTCGGCAGCTACTACGGAACAGATACGCAGTATTTT
CASSFGSYYGTDTQYF
>-|-|TRBV7-2|TRBJ2-1
TGTGCCAGCAGCCCGGACCCTACGGGGAATGAGCAGTTCTTC
CASSPDPTGNEQFF
>-|-|TRBV12-5|TRBJ1-1
TGTGCTAGTGCCTACCAAACAGGACGAGGAGGAAGCACTGAAGCTTTCTTT
CASAYQTGRGGSTEAFF
>-|-|TRBV30|TRBJ2-3
TGTGCCTGGGGGGGCTCCACAGATACGCAGTATTTT
CAWGGSTDTQYF
>-|-|TRBV7-9|TRBJ1-1
TGTGCCAGCAGCTTACAAACGCACGGGGCCGGGGTAACTGAAGCTTTCTTT
CASSLQTHGAGVTEAFF
>TRBD2|-|TRBV30|TRBJ2-1
TGTGCCTTGGGGACTAGCGGGAGACCTGAGCAGTTCTTC
CALGTSGRPEQFF